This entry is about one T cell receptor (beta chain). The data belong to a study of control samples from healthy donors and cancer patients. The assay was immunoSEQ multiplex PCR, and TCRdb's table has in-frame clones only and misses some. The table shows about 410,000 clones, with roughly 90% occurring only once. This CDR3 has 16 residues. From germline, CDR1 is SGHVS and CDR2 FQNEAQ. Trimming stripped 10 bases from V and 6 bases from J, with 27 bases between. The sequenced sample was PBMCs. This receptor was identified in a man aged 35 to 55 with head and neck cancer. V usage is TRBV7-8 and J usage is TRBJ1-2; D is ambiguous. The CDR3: CATAPKQVGLMDGYTF. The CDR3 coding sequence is TGTGCCACAGCACCTAAGCAAGTAGGGTTAATGGATGGCTACACCTTC.